This T cell receptor (beta chain) was obtained from a study of cytomegalovirus exposure and HLA in healthy donors. Overall study findings and caveats: Rarity held for most TCR sequences, but there were some public TCRs that occurred in many donors. Later analysis associated a missense DCLRE1C variant with TCR beta V- and J-gene trimming. Sequence variants that were highly shared formed a cluster that was likely a sequencing artifact. More clonal expansion characterized HLA-associated TCR beta chains than equally common others in a later analysis.

The V gene lost 0 bases and the J gene lost 3 bases, with 18 bases spanning the gap. This CDR3 spans 17 amino acids. From germline, CDR1 is SGHDN and CDR2 FVKESK. 60 Vbeta and 13 Jbeta primers were used in PCR. Assay: immunoSEQ multiplex PCR; the TCRdb copy retains only in-frame clones and omits some. The sample holds some 180,000 clones; around three quarters are singletons and the top ten take less than 2%. This clone was detected only a few times. Its target is not known. This receptor was taken from a man aged 30-40 years in good health and CMV-seronegative. The chain carries TRBV14 and TRBJ2-7; possibly TRBD1 for D (6 bases). The specimen was PBMCs. CDR3 protein: CASSQDQTNRVGYEQYF. CDR3 nucleotides: TGTGCCAGCAGCCAAGACCAAACGAACAGGGTCGGCTACGAGCAGTACTTC.